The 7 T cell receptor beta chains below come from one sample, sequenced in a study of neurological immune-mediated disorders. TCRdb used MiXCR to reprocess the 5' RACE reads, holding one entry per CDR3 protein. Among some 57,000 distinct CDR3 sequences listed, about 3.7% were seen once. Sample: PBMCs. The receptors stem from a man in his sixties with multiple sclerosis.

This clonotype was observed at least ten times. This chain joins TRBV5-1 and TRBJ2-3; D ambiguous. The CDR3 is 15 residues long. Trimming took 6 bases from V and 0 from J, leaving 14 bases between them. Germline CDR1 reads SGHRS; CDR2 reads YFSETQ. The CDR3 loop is CASTARWSSTDTQYF. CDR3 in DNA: TGCGCCAGCACCGCACGATGGTCGAGCACAGATACGCAGTATTTT.

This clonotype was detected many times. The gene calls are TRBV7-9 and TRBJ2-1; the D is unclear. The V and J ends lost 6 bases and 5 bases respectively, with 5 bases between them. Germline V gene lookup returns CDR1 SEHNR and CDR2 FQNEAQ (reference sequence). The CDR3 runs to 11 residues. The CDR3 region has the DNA TGTGCCAGCAGTTTGAACAATGAGCAGTTCTTC. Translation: CASSLNNEQFF.

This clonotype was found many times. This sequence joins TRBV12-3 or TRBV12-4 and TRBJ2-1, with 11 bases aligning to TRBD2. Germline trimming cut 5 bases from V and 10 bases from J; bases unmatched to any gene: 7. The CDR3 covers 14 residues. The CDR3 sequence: CASSSSGGAEEQFF. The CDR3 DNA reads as TGTGCCAGCAGTAGTAGCGGGGGGGCCGAGGAGCAGTTCTTC.

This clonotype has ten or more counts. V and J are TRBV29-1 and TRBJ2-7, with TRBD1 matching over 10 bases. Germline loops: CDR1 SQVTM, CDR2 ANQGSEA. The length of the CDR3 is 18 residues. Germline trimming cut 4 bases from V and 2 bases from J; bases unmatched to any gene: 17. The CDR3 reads CSVVLGARPGQGPYEQYF. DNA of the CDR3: TGCAGCGTTGTTTTGGGGGCCAGACCGGGACAGGGGCCCTACGAGCAGTACTTC.

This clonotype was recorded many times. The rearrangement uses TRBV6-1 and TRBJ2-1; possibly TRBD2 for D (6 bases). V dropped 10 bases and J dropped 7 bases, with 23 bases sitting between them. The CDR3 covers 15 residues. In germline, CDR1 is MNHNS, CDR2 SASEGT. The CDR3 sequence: CAILSGPGQWNEQFF. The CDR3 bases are TGTGCCATCCTGAGCGGGCCTGGGCAGTGGAATGAGCAGTTCTTC.

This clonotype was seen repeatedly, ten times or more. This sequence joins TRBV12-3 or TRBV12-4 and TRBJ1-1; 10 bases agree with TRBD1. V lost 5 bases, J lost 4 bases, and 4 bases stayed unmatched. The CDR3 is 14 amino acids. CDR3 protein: CASSTRTGGTEAFF. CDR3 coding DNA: TGTGCCAGCAGTACACGGACAGGGGGCACTGAAGCTTTCTTT.

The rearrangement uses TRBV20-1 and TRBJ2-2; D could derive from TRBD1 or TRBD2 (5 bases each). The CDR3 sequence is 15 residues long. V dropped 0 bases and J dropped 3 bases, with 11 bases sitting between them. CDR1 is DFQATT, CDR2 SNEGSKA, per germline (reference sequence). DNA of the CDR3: TGCAGTGCTAGAGATGTCAGGGACGACACCGGGGAGCTGTTTTTT. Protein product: CSARDVRDDTGELFF.